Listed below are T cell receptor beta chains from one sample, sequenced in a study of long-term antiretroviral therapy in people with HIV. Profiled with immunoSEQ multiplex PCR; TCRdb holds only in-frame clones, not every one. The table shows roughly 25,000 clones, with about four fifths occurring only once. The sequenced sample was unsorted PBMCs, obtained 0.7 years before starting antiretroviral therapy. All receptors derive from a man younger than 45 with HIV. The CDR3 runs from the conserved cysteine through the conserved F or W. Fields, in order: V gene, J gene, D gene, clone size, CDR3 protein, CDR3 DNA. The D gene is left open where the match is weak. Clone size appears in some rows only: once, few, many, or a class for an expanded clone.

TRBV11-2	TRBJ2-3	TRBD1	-	CASSFSDRATDTQYF	TGTGCCAGCAGCTTCTCGGACAGGGCCACAGATACGCAGTATTTT
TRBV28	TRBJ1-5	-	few	CASRAEYSNQPQHF	TGTGCCAGCAGGGCGGAGTATAGCAATCAGCCCCAGCATTTT
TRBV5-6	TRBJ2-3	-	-	CASSWTDTQYF	TGTGCCAGCAGCTGGACAGATACGCAGTATTTT
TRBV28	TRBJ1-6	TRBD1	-	CASSLRQGYSPLHF	TGTGCCAGCAGTTTACGACAGGGGTACTCACCCCTCCACTTT
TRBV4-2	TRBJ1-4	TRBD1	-	CATAGTVNEKLFF	TGTGCCACGGCTGGGACAGTTAATGAAAAACTGTTTTTT
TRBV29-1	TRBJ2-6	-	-	CSVEAGGGANVLTF	TGCAGCGTTGAGGCCGGTGGGGGGGCCAACGTCCTGACTTTC
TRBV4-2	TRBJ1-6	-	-	CASSQDRSRPLHF	TGTGCCAGCAGCCAAGATCGGAGCCGCCCCCTCCACTTT
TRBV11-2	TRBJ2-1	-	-	CASSLIGANEQFF	TGTGCCAGCAGCTTAATCGGTGCGAATGAGCAGTTCTTC
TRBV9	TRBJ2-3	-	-	CASSVGGTDTQYF	TGTGCCAGCAGCGTAGGGGGCACAGATACGCAGTATTTT
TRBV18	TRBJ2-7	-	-	CASSPPGLQEQYF	TGTGCCAGCTCACCACCGGGACTGCAGGAGCAGTACTTC
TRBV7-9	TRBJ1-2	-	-	CASSYRASKGYTF	TGTGCCAGCAGCTACCGGGCCTCCAAGGGCTACACCTTC
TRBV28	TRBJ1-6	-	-	CASSFRSSYNSPLHF	TGTGCCAGCAGTTTCAGGAGCTCCTATAATTCACCCCTCCACTTT
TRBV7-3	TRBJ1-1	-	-	CASSPGGGVSTEAFF	TGTGCCAGCAGCCCTGGGGGGGGTGTGAGCACTGAAGCTTTCTTT